This TCR beta chain was retrieved from a study of blood T cell repertoires in COVID-19. In the study overall: Acute and convalescent COVID-19 samples came from the United States, Italy and Spain.

Cohorts were based on clinical histories the participants reported. All recovered Cohort 3 donors got two negative PCRs, got clearance, or saw symptom resolution. The J segment lost 10 bases and the V segment lost 0 bases, leaving 7 bases of the junction unmatched. Germline lookup yields CDR1 LGHNA and CDR2 YNFKEQ. This CDR3 is 14 amino acids long. Clones were sequenced by immunoSEQ multiplex PCR, and TCRdb holds only the in-frame ones, with some missing. The repertoire includes a few hundred thousand clones, about 83% of them detected once, and roughly 6.2% sits in the top ten. The V and J genes are TRBV4-2 and TRBJ1-2, with TRBD1 identical over 8 bases. The sequencing input was PBMCs or T cells enriched from blood (not recorded which). The sequence derives from a woman aged 40 to 50 who had recovered from COVID-19. The CDR3 sequence is CASSQEDRVPTYTF. For the CDR3, the DNA is TGTGCCAGCAGCCAAGAGGACAGGGTCCCGACCTACACCTTC.